The 15 T cell receptor beta chains below all came from one sample that was sequenced in a study of multiple sclerosis patients with progressive multifocal leukoencephalopathy. Time point meaning: time of PML onset. The data were produced by immunoSEQ multiplex PCR, yet TCRdb's version contains in-frame clones alone and is incomplete. The sample shows more than 30,000 clones, about 91% of them seen only once. The sample here was PBMCs, taken from a patient treated with natalizumab. Receptors originate from a woman between 40 and 50 years old with progressive multifocal leukoencephalopathy.

The chain uses TRBV11-3 and TRBJ2-3; D could derive from TRBD1 or TRBD2 (6 bases each). V lost 5 bases, J lost 1 base, and 16 bases lay in between. Germline lookup yields CDR1 SGHNT and CDR2 YENEEA. The CDR3 is 16 residues long. The CDR3 DNA reads as TGTGCCAGCAGCCTCGGGGGCGGGGTGGGCACAGATACGCAGTATTTT. It yields the protein CASSLGGGVGTDTQYF.

This clone was detected only once. The chain is built from TRBV7-9 and TRBJ2-5, with 9 positions matching TRBD2. The CDR3 spans 16 residues. Trimming removed 4 bases from V and 1 base from J; junction bases left unmatched: 7. Germline CDR1 SEHNR, CDR2 FQNEAQ (reference sequence). The CDR3 DNA reads as TGTGCCAGCAGCTCCTATAGCGGGGGCCTCCAAGAGACCCAGTACTTC. It encodes CASSSYSGGLQETQYF.

This clone was recorded only once. The chain uses TRBV7-2 and TRBJ2-7; possible D gene TRBD2, 7 bases. CDR1 and CDR2 (germline): SGHTA, FQGNSA. This CDR3 has 16 residues. V lost 5 bases to trimming and J lost 2 bases, with 19 bases between them. The DNA of the CDR3 is TGTGCCAGCAGCATAAACGGGCGGGGGCCGCCCTACGAGCAGTACTTC. Residues: CASSINGRGPPYEQYF.

The V and J genes are TRBV4-2 and TRBJ2-5; D gene uncertain. With the DNA end fitting TRBJ2-7 better, the J assignment may be wrong. There are 15 residues in the CDR3. In germline, CDR1 is LGHNA, CDR2 YNFKEQ. CDR3 DNA: TGTGCCAGCAGCCAAGATCGAGCCAGACTCTACGAGCAGTACTTC. Its protein product is CASSQDRARLYEQYF.

The rearrangement joins TRBV9 to TRBJ1-1; D is uncertain. Germline CDR1 SGDLS, CDR2 YYNGEE. This CDR3 comprises 15 residues. Trimming took 0 bases from V and 0 from J, leaving 9 bases between them. CDR3 nucleotides: TGTGCCAGCAGCGTAGGGAGCACCTTGAACACTGAAGCTTTCTTT. This encodes CASSVGSTLNTEAFF.

The rearrangement uses TRBV7-6 and TRBJ1-3; D gene uncertain. Germline V gene sequence: CDR1 SGHVS, CDR2 FNYEAQ. CDR3 size: 13 residues. The V and J ends lost 1 base and 7 bases respectively, with 8 bases between them. The CDR3 DNA follows: TGTGCCAGCAGCTTAGGGTCGGCGAACACCATATATTTT. Protein product: CASSLGSANTIYF.

The genes are TRBV14 and TRBJ2-3; 10 positions match TRBD2. From germline, CDR1 is SGHDN and CDR2 FVKESK. V lost 4 bases to trimming and J lost 0 bases; unmatched junction nucleotides: 1. The CDR3 is 15 amino acids. The chain's CDR3 is CASSRTSGSTDTQYF. The CDR3 nucleotides are TGTGCCAGCAGCCGGACTAGCGGTAGCACAGATACGCAGTATTTT.

The chain uses TRBV30 and TRBJ2-5, with D hard to call. The end of the DNA is better explained by TRBJ2-7, so the J call may be wrong. CDR1 GTSNPN and CDR2 SVGIG come from the germline V gene (reference sequence). This CDR3 spans 14 amino acids. The chain's CDR3 is CAWSVHVPAYEQYF. In nucleotides, the CDR3 is TGTGCCTGGAGTGTACATGTCCCAGCTTACGAGCAGTACTTC.

The gene calls are TRBV28 and TRBJ1-1; D perhaps matches TRBD1 (6 bases). V lost 4 bases and J 3 bases, leaving 12 bases between the germline ends. CDR1 is MDHEN and CDR2 is SYDVKM in the germline V gene. There are 14 residues in the CDR3. This CDR3 reads CASSSRGLDTEAFF. The CDR3 DNA reads TGTGCCAGCAGTTCTAGGGGGTTGGACACTGAAGCTTTCTTT.

This chain uses TRBV4-3 with TRBJ1-1; 10 positions agree with TRBD1. The CDR3 spans 17 residues. The germline V gene encodes CDR1 LGHNA and CDR2 YSLEER. V lost 0 bases and J lost 5; bases outside the gene matches: 9. The DNA for the CDR3 is TGCGCCAGCAGCCAAGATCTTGTGGACAGGGGGAGGACTGAAGCTTTCTTT. Amino acid sequence: CASSQDLVDRGRTEAFF.

This chain uses TRBV10-3 with TRBJ1-1; 7 bases fit TRBD1. CDR3 size: 14 residues. V lost 8 bases and J lost 4; bases outside the gene matches: 10. Germline V lookup: CDR1 ENHRY, CDR2 SYGVKD. For the CDR3, the DNA is TGTGCCATCTCAATAGGGGGCGAGGGCACTGAAGCTTTCTTT. Protein sequence: CAISIGGEGTEAFF.

The chain uses TRBV11-3 and TRBJ2-5; 9 bases align to TRBD1. The J call is in doubt because the DNA end fits TRBJ2-7 better. CDR3 length: 17 amino acids. The germline gives CDR1 SGHNT, CDR2 YENEEA. The DNA for the CDR3 is TGTGCCAGCAGCTTAGTGTTCGGGACAGGGATTTCCTACGAGCAGTACTTC. This sequence encodes CASSLVFGTGISYEQYF.

The chain couples TRBV6-5 to TRBJ1-4; 7 nucleotides match TRBD1. With V trimmed by 6 bases and J by 8 bases, 12 bases remained unmatched. The CDR3 spans 15 residues. Germline V gene lookup returns CDR1 MNHEY and CDR2 SVGAGI. The CDR3 reads CASRRNRGGEEKLFF. The CDR3 bases are TGTGCCAGCAGACGCAACAGGGGCGGGGAAGAAAAACTGTTTTTT.

The gene calls are TRBV18 and TRBJ2-2; D is unresolved. This CDR3 region has 14 residues. V was trimmed by 0 bases and J by 5 bases, leaving 7 bases between them. CDR1 KGHSH and CDR2 LQKENI come from the germline V gene. CDR3 residues: CASSPPPRTGELFF. Here the CDR3 DNA reads TGTGCCAGCTCACCACCACCCCGGACCGGGGAGCTGTTTTTT.

The V call is TRBV2, the J call TRBJ1-1; tentatively, D is TRBD1 (5 bases). Germline lookup yields CDR1 SNHLY and CDR2 FYNNEI. Trimming pared 4 bases from V and 3 bases from J, leaving 15 bases between. The CDR3 extends over 15 amino acids. CDR3 DNA: TGTGCCAGCAGTGCGGCTCAGGGAGGGGACACTGAAGCTTTCTTT. Amino acids: CASSAAQGGDTEAFF.